Listed below are T cell receptor beta chains from one sample, sequenced in a study of blood T cells in healthy people across ages. In TCRdb, the 5' RACE reads were re-called with MiXCR into one record per CDR3 protein. The sample lists 790,000 or so distinct CDR3 sequences, less than 60% occurring once. Material: blood. The source of these receptors is a man at least 80 years old in good health. The CDR3 runs from the conserved cysteine through the conserved F or W. D genes are given only for firm matches. Rows may omit the clone size; those that give it use once, few, many or a size class.

few,TRBV7-9,TRBJ1-4,NA,TGTGCCAGCGGGCAGGGGACCGAAAAACTGTTTTTT,CASGQGTEKLFF
NA,TRBV20-1,TRBJ2-1,TRBD2,TGCAGTGCTAGAGCCGGGACTAGCGGTACGAGCTCCTACAATGAGCAGTTCTTC,CSARAGTSGTSSYNEQFF
NA,TRBV7-2,TRBJ2-7,NA,TGTGCCAGCAGCTTATTCCTCGGCGATTACAATGAGCAGTACTTC,CASSLFLGDYNEQYF
NA,TRBV7-2,TRBJ1-1,NA,TGTGCCAGCAGCCAGGACAGTAAAACTGAAGCTTTCTTT,CASSQDSKTEAFF
NA,TRBV29-1,TRBJ2-7,NA,TGCAGCGTTGAAGTTTGGGGGGACGCCGCGTTCTACGAGCAGTACTTC,CSVEVWGDAAFYEQYF
many,TRBV29-1,TRBJ2-1,TRBD1,TGCAGCGTTGGGACAGGGGCAGGAAATGAGCAGTTCTTC,CSVGTGAGNEQFF
NA,TRBV11-3,TRBJ1-2,NA,TGTGCCAGCAGCTCAAGGGCAATTCCGGAAATTAACTATGGCTACACCTTC,CASSSRAIPEINYGYTF
few,TRBV24-1,TRBJ2-1,NA,TGTGCCACCAGTGGCGTGGGGAGCTCCTACAATGAGCAGTTCTTC,CATSGVGSSYNEQFF
many,TRBV29-1,TRBJ2-3,TRBD2,TGCAGCGCAAAGACTAGCGGGGCTTCAGATACGCAGTATTTT,CSAKTSGASDTQYF
NA,TRBV5-6,TRBJ2-4,NA,TGTGCCAGCAATAAGTGGGGCGGCCTAAACATTCAGTACTTC,CASNKWGGLNIQYF
few,TRBV12-3/TRBV12-4,TRBJ1-1,NA,TGTGCCAGCACCTTGGGTCCGGGGACAATAGGTGAAGCTTTCTTT,CASTLGPGTIGEAFF
NA,TRBV5-1,TRBJ1-6,TRBD1,TGCGCCAGCAGCTACCAAGACAGGGGCAATTCACCCCTCCACTTT,CASSYQDRGNSPLHF
few,TRBV20-1,TRBJ2-5,TRBD2,TGCAGTGCTGAAAAGGGACTAGCTCAAGAGACCCAGTACTTC,CSAEKGLAQETQYF
NA,TRBV7-2,TRBJ2-3,NA,TGTGCCAGCAGCTTTCAGCGGGACAGAACAGATACGCAGTATTTT,CASSFQRDRTDTQYF
NA,TRBV9,TRBJ2-5,TRBD2,TGTGCCAGCAACGTAGCGGGGGGGTACCAAGAGACCCAGTACTTC,CASNVAGGYQETQYF
few,TRBV7-2,TRBJ2-1,NA,TGTGCCAGCGGGGTGACCGGCGGGAATGAGCAGTTCTTC,CASGVTGGNEQFF
few,TRBV5-1,TRBJ2-7,TRBD2,TGCGCCAGCAGCCTTCTAGCGGGAGATTACAATGAGCAGTACTTC,CASSLLAGDYNEQYF
few,TRBV3-1,TRBJ1-2,NA,TGTGCCAGCAGCCTTCGGGATGGGACTACCTACTATGGCTACACCTTC,CASSLRDGTTYYGYTF
few,TRBV7-2,TRBJ2-1,TRBD2,TGTGCCAGCAGCGTAACTAGCGGGCTGTTCTTC,CASSVTSGLFF
NA,TRBV4-3,TRBJ2-1,NA,TGCGCCAGCAGCCAGGGTACGGGCAGGGATTCCTACAATGAGCAGTTCTTC,CASSQGTGRDSYNEQFF
NA,TRBV7-2,TRBJ2-3,TRBD1,TGTGCCAGCTGTACAGGGGCGGGCGATACGCAGTATTTT,CASCTGAGDTQYF
many,TRBV20-1,TRBJ2-1,NA,TGCAGTGCTAGAGATTGGCGTGAATCCTACAATGAGCAGTTCTTC,CSARDWRESYNEQFF
NA,TRBV20-1,TRBJ2-3,NA,TGCAGTGCTAGCCCTGAGGATACGCAGTATTTT,CSASPEDTQYF
NA,TRBV6-1,TRBJ2-5,NA,TGTGCCAGCAGTGAAGCCAGCGGCCTCTACAATGAGCAGTACTTC,CASSEASGLYNEQYF
NA,TRBV7-6,TRBJ2-1,NA,TGTGCCAGCAGCTTAGGGCTAACTTACGGAGACAATGAGCAGTTCTTC,CASSLGLTYGDNEQFF
NA,TRBV12-3/TRBV12-4,TRBJ2-1,NA,TGTGCCAGCAGTTTAAGGTCGGAGCAGTTCTTC,CASSLRSEQFF
NA,TRBV6-2/TRBV6-3,TRBJ2-1,TRBD2,TGTGCCAGCAGCGGACTAGCGGGGGGGGCCTCCTACAATGAGCAGTTCTTC,CASSGLAGGASYNEQFF
many,TRBV12-3/TRBV12-4,TRBJ1-2,NA,TGTGCCAGCAGTACCCGACAAGAGAATGGCTACACCTTC,CASSTRQENGYTF
many,TRBV19,TRBJ2-7,NA,TGTGCCAGTATTGGGGAGTCCTACGAGCAGTACTTC,CASIGESYEQYF
NA,TRBV10-3,TRBJ1-2,TRBD1,TGTGCCATCAGTCGACAGGGAGTAGGCTATGGCTACACCTTC,CAISRQGVGYGYTF
NA,TRBV6-2/TRBV6-3,TRBJ2-1,NA,TGTGCCAGCAGTCAGAGGACAGCTCTGGGAGACAATGAGCAGTTCTTC,CASSQRTALGDNEQFF
NA,TRBV5-1,TRBJ1-1,TRBD1,TGCGCCAGCAGCTTGGTACCCGGGACAGAGAACACTGAAGCTTTCTTT,CASSLVPGTENTEAFF
once,TRBV7-4,TRBJ1-2,TRBD1,TGTGCCAGCAGCTACAGGGGGCTCAATCATAACTATGGCTACACCTTC,CASSYRGLNHNYGYTF
few,TRBV20-1,TRBJ2-4,TRBD2,TGCAGTGCTAGTTTTCCCGGGGGGAAAAACATTCAGTACTTC,CSASFPGGKNIQYF
many,TRBV2,TRBJ2-6,NA,TGTGCCAGCACTCACGGTCAAGGGGCCAACGTCCTGACTTTC,CASTHGQGANVLTF
NA,TRBV5-1,TRBJ2-7,TRBD1,TGCGCCAGCAGCTTGGAAGGGGGCCCCTTAAGCGAGCAGTACTTC,CASSLEGGPLSEQYF
few,TRBV15,TRBJ1-1,NA,TGTGCCACCAGCAGAGCGGGGACGGACTACACTGAAGCTTTCTTT,CATSRAGTDYTEAFF
once,TRBV10-3,TRBJ1-4,TRBD1,TGTGCCATCAGTGAGACAGGGGGAGAAAAACTGTTTTTT,CAISETGGEKLFF